One and the same sample provided the 21 T cell receptor beta chains below, sequenced in a study of shared clonotypes between healthy human individuals. This table comes from immunoSEQ multiplex PCR, and its TCRdb copy is limited to in-frame clones, with some not included. In the table there are approximately 940,000 clones, approximately 80% of which are singletons. The sequenced sample consisted of memory CD4+ T cells sorted from blood. Stated subset: CD45RA-negative fraction. The receptor source for this set is a man aged 18 to 29 in good health.

This clone was recorded a few times. This rearrangement joins TRBV7-2 to TRBJ1-3, with D uncertain. The V gene lost 10 bases and the J gene lost 2 bases, with 15 bases spanning the gap. The V gene's germline CDR1 is SGHTA and CDR2 FQGNSA. The CDR3 has 14 amino acids. The CDR3 is CATEEPYPGNTIYF. The CDR3 DNA is TGTGCCACCGAGGAGCCGTACCCTGGAAACACCATATATTTT.

This chain links TRBV6-1 with TRBJ1-1, with 7 bases fitting TRBD1. The germline V gene encodes CDR1 MNHNS and CDR2 SASEGT. Unmatched junction bases numbered 5, after V lost 4 bases and J lost 0 bases. There are 15 residues in the CDR3. CDR3 in DNA: TGTGCCAGCAGTGGTTACGGGACAGTGAACACTGAAGCTTTCTTT. As protein: CASSGYGTVNTEAFF.

The rearrangement joins TRBV7-2 to TRBJ2-1; 8 nucleotides match TRBD1. The length of the CDR3 is 14 residues. Unmatched junction bases numbered 11, after V lost 6 bases and J lost 10 bases. The germline gives CDR1 SGHTA, CDR2 FQGNSA. The chain's CDR3 is CASSQGQGLREQFF. In DNA form, the CDR3 reads TGTGCCAGCAGTCAAGGACAGGGCTTACGGGAGCAGTTCTTC.

This clone was observed once. Distinct nucleotide sequences in the sample also encode this CDR3. The chain couples TRBV6-5 to TRBJ1-1; possible D gene TRBD1, 5 bases. The V end was cut by 8 bases, the J end by 3 bases, with 10 bases between. This CDR3 region has 12 residues. Germline V gene sequence: CDR1 MNHEY, CDR2 SVGAGI. The CDR3 is CASGRGDTEAFF. As DNA, the CDR3 is TGTGCCAGCGGGCGGGGGGACACTGAAGCTTTCTTT.

The gene calls are TRBV5-4 and TRBJ1-1, with unresolved D. The germline gives CDR1 SGHNT, CDR2 YYREEE (reference sequence). V was trimmed by 0 bases and J by 5 bases, leaving 11 bases between them. The CDR3 has 14 amino acids. This chain's CDR3 is CASSLDRVRTEAFF. In nucleotides, the CDR3 is TGTGCCAGCAGCTTGGACCGGGTGAGGACTGAAGCTTTCTTT.

The chain carries TRBV5-1 and TRBJ2-7; D assignment may be TRBD1 or TRBD2 (5 bases each). Looked up from germline, CDR1 is SGHRS and CDR2 is YFSETQ. CDR3 size: 16 residues. V was shortened by 4 bases and J by 7 bases, with 24 bases between the two germline ends. In nucleotides, the CDR3 is TGCGCCAGCAGCCTGGGACCCGTGGCGGCTGGTGGGGAGCAGTACTTC. This encodes CASSLGPVAAGGEQYF.

The chain joins TRBV7-2 to TRBJ2-1, with D perhaps TRBD1 (6 bases). V lost 6 bases to trimming and J lost 7 bases, with 10 bases between them. The length of the CDR3 is 12 residues. Germline assignment: CDR1 SGHTA and CDR2 FQGNSA. The CDR3 reads CASRVQGNEQFF. The CDR3 region has the DNA TGTGCCAGCAGGGTGCAGGGGAATGAGCAGTTCTTC.

J is TRBJ2-1 and V is TRBV9; 14 nucleotides agree with TRBD2. Trimming cost V 0 bases and J 9 bases; bases outside gene matches: 8. The CDR3 contains 17 residues. Germline V gene sequence: CDR1 SGDLS, CDR2 YYNGEE. CDR3 nucleotide sequence: TGTGCCAGCAGCGTAGCGGGACTAGCGGGAGTGTATGGTGAGCAGTTCTTC. Its translation: CASSVAGLAGVYGEQFF.

This chain links TRBV15 with TRBJ2-1; D is uncertain. V lost 0 bases and J 12 bases, leaving 9 bases between the germline ends. The CDR3 totals 12 residues. CDR1 is LNHNV, CDR2 YYDKDF, per germline (reference sequence). The CDR3 is CATSRDRLRQFF. Here the CDR3 DNA reads TGTGCCACCAGCAGAGACCGCTTACGGCAGTTCTTC.

The chain links TRBV7-9 to TRBJ2-3; TRBD2 aligns across 15 bases. J was trimmed by 7 bases and V by 5 bases; bases with no gene match: 4. The CDR3 totals 15 residues. Looked up from germline, CDR1 is SEHNR and CDR2 is FQNEAQ (reference sequence). The CDR3 DNA reads TGTGCCAGCAGCCCGGGGACTAGCGGGAGGAATACGCAGTATTTT. Translating gives CASSPGTSGRNTQYF.

This chain links TRBV7-9 with TRBJ2-2; 7 nucleotides align to TRBD2. Unmatched junction bases numbered 3, after V lost 4 bases and J lost 1 base. CDR1 and CDR2 from the germline V gene are SEHNR and FQNEAQ (reference sequence). The CDR3 is made up of 15 amino acids. The CDR3 nucleotides are TGTGCCAGCAGCTCTAGCGGAGGGAACACCGGGGAGCTGTTTTTT. Protein sequence: CASSSSGGNTGELFF.

The V and J genes are TRBV5-8 and TRBJ1-5; 8 bases are shared with TRBD1. The V segment lost 4 bases and the J segment 2 bases; nucleotides outside the gene matches: 8. The CDR3 consists of 16 residues. CDR1 and CDR2 from the germline V gene are SGHTS and YDEGEE. In DNA form, the CDR3 reads TGTGCCAGCAGCACTTCACAGGGGGTTGGCAATCAGCCCCAGCATTTT. Protein sequence: CASSTSQGVGNQPQHF.

This chain joins TRBV11-2 and TRBJ1-1; TRBD1 is a possible D gene (5 bases). Germline-derived CDR1 and CDR2 are SGHAT and FQNNGV. V was pared by 8 bases and J by 3 bases, with 10 bases between. The CDR3 runs to 12 residues. The CDR3: CASGGVHTEAFF. Here the CDR3 DNA reads TGTGCCAGCGGGGGGGTTCACACTGAAGCTTTCTTT.

This CDR3 is CASSGQLQGSTGELFF. As DNA, the CDR3 is TGTGCCAGTAGTGGGCAGTTACAGGGGAGCACCGGGGAGCTGTTTTTT. The chain carries TRBV19 and TRBJ2-2; 7 nucleotides agree with TRBD1. This CDR3 contains 16 residues. V was pared by 5 bases and J by 4 bases, with 10 bases of the junction left unmatched. Germline values: CDR1 LNHDA, CDR2 SQIVND (reference sequence).

CDR3 DNA sequence: TGTGCCAGCTCACCACAAGCGGGGGCTACCAACACCGGGGAGCTGTTTTTT. Its translation: CASSPQAGATNTGELFF. The chain couples TRBV18 to TRBJ2-2; 8 bases fit TRBD2. CDR1 and CDR2 (germline): KGHSH, LQKENI. This CDR3 has 17 amino acids. Trimming took 1 base from V and 2 from J; bases not matched to a gene: 6.

The chain has TRBV7-2 and TRBJ2-7; TRBD2 is a possible D gene (6 bases). In germline, CDR1 is SGHTA, CDR2 FQGNSA. Trimming pared 0 bases from V and 2 bases from J, leaving 8 bases between. The CDR3 length is 14 residues. Written as DNA, the CDR3 is TGTGCCAGCAGCTTAGCGGGAGGCACCTACGAGCAGTACTTC. The encoded protein is CASSLAGGTYEQYF.

This clone was seen a few times. The chain employs TRBV6-5 and TRBJ2-1; 9 bases are a match to TRBD2. Trimming removed 0 bases from V and 9 bases from J; junction bases left unmatched: 3. CDR3 length: 14 amino acids. Per germline, CDR1 MNHEY and CDR2 SVGAGI. The CDR3 DNA follows: TGTGCCAGCAGTTACTCGAATAGCGGGAGTGAGCAGTTCTTC. This codes for CASSYSNSGSEQFF.

J is TRBJ1-1 and V is TRBV18; 7 bases are a match to TRBD1. The CDR3 loop spans 14 amino acids. Germline V gene data show CDR1 as KGHSH and CDR2 as LQKENI. V trimming: 6 bases; J trimming: 1 base; junction bases outside the gene matches: 5. For the CDR3, the DNA is TGTGCCAGCTCCCCGGGACAGTGGAACACTGAAGCTTTCTTT. This translates into CASSPGQWNTEAFF.

This clone was seen a single time. The chain has TRBV28 and TRBJ1-4; TRBD1 matches at 8 bases. After removal of 1 base from V and 4 bases from J, the junction contained 2 bases not matched to a gene. Germline CDR1 is MDHEN and CDR2 is SYDVKM. The CDR3 is 15 residues long. The CDR3 here is CASSLLDRDNEKLFF. CDR3 coding DNA: TGTGCCAGCAGTTTATTGGACAGGGATAATGAAAAACTGTTTTTT.

The chain joins TRBV18 to TRBJ2-3; 9 bases are a match to TRBD2. The germline V gene encodes CDR1 KGHSH and CDR2 LQKENI. Trimming took 3 bases from V and 4 from J; bases not matched to a gene: 5. The CDR3 consists of 15 residues. The CDR3 protein is CASSPGSGGPDTQYF. CDR3 nucleotide sequence: TGTGCCAGCTCACCGGGCAGCGGGGGGCCAGATACGCAGTATTTT. Filled out from reference TRBV18 and TRBJ2-3, the complete variable domain reads NAGVMQNPRHLVRRRGQEARLRCSPMKGHSHVYWYRQLPEEGLKFMVYLQKENIIDESGMPKERFSAEFPKEGPSILRIQQVVRGDSAAYFCASSPGSGGPDTQYFGPGTRLTVL.

The CDR3 DNA sequence: TGTGCCAGTAGTATCGGTGGGACTAGCGTCCAAGAGACCCAGTACTTC. It is translated as CASSIGGTSVQETQYF. The rearrangement uses TRBV19 and TRBJ2-5; 10 bases line up with TRBD2. The CDR3 is 16 residues long. Germline assignment: CDR1 LNHDA and CDR2 SQIVND (reference sequence). The ends lost 3 bases at V and 1 base at J; junction bases unmatched: 5.